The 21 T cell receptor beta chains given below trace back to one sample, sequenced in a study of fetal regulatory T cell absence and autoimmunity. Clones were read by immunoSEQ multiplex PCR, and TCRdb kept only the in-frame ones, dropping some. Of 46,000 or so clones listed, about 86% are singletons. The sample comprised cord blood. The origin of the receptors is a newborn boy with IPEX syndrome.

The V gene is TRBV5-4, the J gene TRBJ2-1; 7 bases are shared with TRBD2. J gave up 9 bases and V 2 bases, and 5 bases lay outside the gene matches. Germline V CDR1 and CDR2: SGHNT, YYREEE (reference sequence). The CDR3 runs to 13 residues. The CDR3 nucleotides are TGTGCCAGCAGCTTTCGGGGGAGGGCTGAGCAGTTCTTC. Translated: CASSFRGRAEQFF.

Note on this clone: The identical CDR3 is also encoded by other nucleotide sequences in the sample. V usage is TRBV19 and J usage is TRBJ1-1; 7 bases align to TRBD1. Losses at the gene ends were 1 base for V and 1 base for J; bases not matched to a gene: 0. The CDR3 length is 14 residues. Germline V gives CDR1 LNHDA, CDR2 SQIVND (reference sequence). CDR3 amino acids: CASSIGQGNTEAFF. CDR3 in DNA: TGTGCCAGTAGTATAGGACAGGGGAACACTGAAGCTTTCTTT.

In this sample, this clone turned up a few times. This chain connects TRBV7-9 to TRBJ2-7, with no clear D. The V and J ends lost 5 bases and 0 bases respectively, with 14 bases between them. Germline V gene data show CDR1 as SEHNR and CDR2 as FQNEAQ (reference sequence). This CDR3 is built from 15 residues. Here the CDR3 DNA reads TGTGCCAGCAGCCCCAAGGGCCAGTTCTCCTACGAGCAGTACTTC. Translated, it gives CASSPKGQFSYEQYF.

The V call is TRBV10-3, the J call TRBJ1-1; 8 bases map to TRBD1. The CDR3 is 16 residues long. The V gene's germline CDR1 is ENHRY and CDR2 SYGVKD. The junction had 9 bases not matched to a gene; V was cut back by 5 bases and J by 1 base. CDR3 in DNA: TGTGCCATCAGTTCAATGCATGGACAGGGGAACACTGAAGCTTTCTTT. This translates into CAISSMHGQGNTEAFF.

The CDR3 sequence is CASSDPGGVSYNEQFF. Here the CDR3 DNA reads TGTGCCAGCAGTGACCCAGGGGGAGTCTCCTACAATGAGCAGTTCTTC. The chain uses TRBV25-1 and TRBJ2-1; 7 nucleotides agree with TRBD1. The CDR3 length is 16 residues. The V gene end was trimmed by 3 bases and the J gene end by 0 bases; junction bases not matched to a gene: 5. Germline values: CDR1 MGHDK, CDR2 SYGVNS.

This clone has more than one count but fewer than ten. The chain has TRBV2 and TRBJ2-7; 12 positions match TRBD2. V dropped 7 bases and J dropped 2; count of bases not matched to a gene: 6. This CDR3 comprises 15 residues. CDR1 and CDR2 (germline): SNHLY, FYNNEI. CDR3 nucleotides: TGTGCCAGCAAGGAGCTAGCGGGAGGGCCCTACGAGCAGTACTTC. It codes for CASKELAGGPYEQYF. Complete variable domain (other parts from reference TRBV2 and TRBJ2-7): EPEVTQTPSHQVTQMGQEVILRCVPISNHLYFYWYRQILGQKVEFLVSFYNNEISEKSEIFDDQFSVERPDGSNFTLKIRSTKLEDSAMYFCASKELAGGPYEQYFGPGTRLTVT.

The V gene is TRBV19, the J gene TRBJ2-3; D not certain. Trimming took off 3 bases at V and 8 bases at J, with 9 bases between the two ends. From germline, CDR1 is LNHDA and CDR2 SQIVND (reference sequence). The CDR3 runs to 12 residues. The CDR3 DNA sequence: TGTGCCAGTAGTATTGAGCTGGGTACGCAGTATTTT. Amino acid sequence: CASSIELGTQYF.

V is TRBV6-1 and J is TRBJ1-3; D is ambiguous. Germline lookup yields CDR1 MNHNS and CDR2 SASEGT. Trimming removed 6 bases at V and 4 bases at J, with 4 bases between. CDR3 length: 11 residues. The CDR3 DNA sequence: TGTGCCAGCAGATCGGGAAACACCATATATTTT. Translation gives CASRSGNTIYF.

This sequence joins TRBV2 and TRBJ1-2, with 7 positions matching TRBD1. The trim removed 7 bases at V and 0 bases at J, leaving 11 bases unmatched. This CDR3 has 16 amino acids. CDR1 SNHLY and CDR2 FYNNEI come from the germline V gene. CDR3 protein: CASTEGGGTANYGYTF. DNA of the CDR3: TGTGCCAGCACCGAAGGGGGCGGCACTGCTAACTATGGCTACACCTTC.

This CDR3 is CASSPVPNTGELFF. The CDR3 DNA sequence: TGTGCCAGCAGCCCGGTCCCAAACACCGGGGAGCTGTTTTTT. The V and J genes are TRBV5-4 and TRBJ2-2; no clear D gene. The CDR3 runs 14 residues. V was trimmed by 4 bases and J by 2 bases, leaving 9 bases between them. Germline CDR1 reads SGHNT; CDR2 reads YYREEE (reference sequence).

This CDR3 reads CASSVVVAAPGELFF. CDR3 nucleotides: TGTGCCAGCAGCGTAGTTGTGGCGGCGCCCGGGGAGCTGTTTTTT. The chain combines TRBV9 with TRBJ2-2, with unresolved D. The CDR3 is made up of 15 amino acids. The V end lost 0 bases, the J end lost 6 bases, and 12 bases lay between the germline ends. CDR1 is SGDLS, CDR2 YYNGEE, per germline. Full variable domain (missing parts from reference TRBV9 and TRBJ2-2): DSGVTQTPKHLITATGQRVTLRCSPRSGDLSVYWYQQSLDQGLQFLIQYYNGEERAKGNILERFSAQQFPDLHSELNLSSLELGDSALYFCASSVVVAAPGELFFGEGSRLTVL.

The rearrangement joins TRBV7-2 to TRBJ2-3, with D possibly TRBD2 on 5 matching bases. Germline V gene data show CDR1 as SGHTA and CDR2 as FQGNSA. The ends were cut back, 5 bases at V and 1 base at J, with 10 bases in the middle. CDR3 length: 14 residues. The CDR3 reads CASSRTRGTDTQYF. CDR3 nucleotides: TGTGCCAGCAGCCGAACTAGGGGCACAGATACGCAGTATTTT.

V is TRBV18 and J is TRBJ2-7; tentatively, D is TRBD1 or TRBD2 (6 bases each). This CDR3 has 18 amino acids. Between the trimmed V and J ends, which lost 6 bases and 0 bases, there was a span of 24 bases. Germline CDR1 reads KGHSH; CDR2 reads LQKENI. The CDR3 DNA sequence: TGTGCCAGCTCGCCGCGGGGCCAGGGGACTCCCAGCTCCTACGAGCAGTACTTC. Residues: CASSPRGQGTPSSYEQYF.

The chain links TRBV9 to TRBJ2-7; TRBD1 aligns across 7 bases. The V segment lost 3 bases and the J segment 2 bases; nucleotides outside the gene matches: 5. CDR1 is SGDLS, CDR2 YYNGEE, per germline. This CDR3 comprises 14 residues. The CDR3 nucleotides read TGTGCCAGCAGCGCGGGACAGAACCCCTACGAGCAGTACTTC. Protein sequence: CASSAGQNPYEQYF. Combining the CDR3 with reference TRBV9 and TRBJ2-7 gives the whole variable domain DSGVTQTPKHLITATGQRVTLRCSPRSGDLSVYWYQQSLDQGLQFLIQYYNGEERAKGNILERFSAQQFPDLHSELNLSSLELGDSALYFCASSAGQNPYEQYFGPGTRLTVT.

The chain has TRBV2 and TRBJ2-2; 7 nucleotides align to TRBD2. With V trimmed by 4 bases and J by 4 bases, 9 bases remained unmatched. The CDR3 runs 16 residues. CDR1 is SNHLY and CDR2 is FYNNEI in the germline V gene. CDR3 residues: CASSGASGGFTGELFF. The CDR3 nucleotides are TGTGCCAGCAGTGGGGCTAGCGGAGGTTTCACCGGGGAGCTGTTTTTT. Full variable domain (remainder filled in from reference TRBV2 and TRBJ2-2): EPEVTQTPSHQVTQMGQEVILRCVPISNHLYFYWYRQILGQKVEFLVSFYNNEISEKSEIFDDQFSVERPDGSNFTLKIRSTKLEDSAMYFCASSGASGGFTGELFFGEGSRLTVL.

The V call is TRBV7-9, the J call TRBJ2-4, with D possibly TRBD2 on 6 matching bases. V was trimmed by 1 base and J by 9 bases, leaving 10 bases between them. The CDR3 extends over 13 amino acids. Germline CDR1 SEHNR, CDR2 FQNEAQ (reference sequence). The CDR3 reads CASSLELGGIQYF. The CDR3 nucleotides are TGTGCCAGCAGCTTAGAGCTCGGGGGCATTCAGTACTTC.

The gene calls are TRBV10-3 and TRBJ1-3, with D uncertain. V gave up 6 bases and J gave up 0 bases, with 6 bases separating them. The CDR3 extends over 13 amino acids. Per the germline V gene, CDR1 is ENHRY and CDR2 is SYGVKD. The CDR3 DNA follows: TGTGCCATCAGAGAGAACTCTGGAAACACCATATATTTT. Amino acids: CAIRENSGNTIYF.

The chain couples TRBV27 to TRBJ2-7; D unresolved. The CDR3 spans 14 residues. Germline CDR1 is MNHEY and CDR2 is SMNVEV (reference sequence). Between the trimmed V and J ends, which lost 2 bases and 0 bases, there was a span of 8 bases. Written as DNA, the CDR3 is TGTGCCAGCAGTTTAATGTGGGGCTCCTACGAGCAGTACTTC. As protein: CASSLMWGSYEQYF.

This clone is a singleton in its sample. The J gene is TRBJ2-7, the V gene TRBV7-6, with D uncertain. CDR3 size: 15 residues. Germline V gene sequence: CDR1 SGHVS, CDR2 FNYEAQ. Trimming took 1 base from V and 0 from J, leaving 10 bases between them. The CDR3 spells CASSLGSLSSYEQYF. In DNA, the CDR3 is TGTGCCAGCAGCTTAGGGTCTCTTAGCTCCTACGAGCAGTACTTC.

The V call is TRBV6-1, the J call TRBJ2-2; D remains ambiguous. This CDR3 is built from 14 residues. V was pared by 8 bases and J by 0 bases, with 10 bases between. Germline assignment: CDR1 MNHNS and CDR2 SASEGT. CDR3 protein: CASPCGANTGELFF. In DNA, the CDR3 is TGTGCCAGCCCATGCGGTGCGAACACCGGGGAGCTGTTTTTT.

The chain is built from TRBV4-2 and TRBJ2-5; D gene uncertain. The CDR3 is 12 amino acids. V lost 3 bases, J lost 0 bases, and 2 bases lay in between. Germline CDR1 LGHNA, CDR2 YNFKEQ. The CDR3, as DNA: TGTGCCAGCAGCCAGTACCAAGAGACCCAGTACTTC. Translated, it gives CASSQYQETQYF.